Here is one TCR beta chain with its context. A second PCR of 7 to 11 cycles used a sample-barcoded 5' primer and a J-beta primer mix. TCRdb processed the 5' RACE reads anew with MiXCR; each CDR3 protein has one entry. Counted here are approximately 690,000 distinct CDR3 sequences, 58% occurring once; the ten biggest clones make up 30% to 45%. The sample belongs to a study of blood T cells in healthy people across ages. This clonotype was obtained from a man between 60 and 70 years old in good health. Material: blood.

The CDR3 sequence is CASSLGQGKFF. CDR3 nucleotides: TGTGCCAGCAGCTTGGGACAGGGCAAGTTCTTC. J is TRBJ2-1 and V is TRBV12-3 or TRBV12-4, with 9 nucleotides matching TRBD1. V lost 6 bases, J lost 14 bases, and 5 bases stayed unmatched. The CDR3 extends over 11 amino acids.